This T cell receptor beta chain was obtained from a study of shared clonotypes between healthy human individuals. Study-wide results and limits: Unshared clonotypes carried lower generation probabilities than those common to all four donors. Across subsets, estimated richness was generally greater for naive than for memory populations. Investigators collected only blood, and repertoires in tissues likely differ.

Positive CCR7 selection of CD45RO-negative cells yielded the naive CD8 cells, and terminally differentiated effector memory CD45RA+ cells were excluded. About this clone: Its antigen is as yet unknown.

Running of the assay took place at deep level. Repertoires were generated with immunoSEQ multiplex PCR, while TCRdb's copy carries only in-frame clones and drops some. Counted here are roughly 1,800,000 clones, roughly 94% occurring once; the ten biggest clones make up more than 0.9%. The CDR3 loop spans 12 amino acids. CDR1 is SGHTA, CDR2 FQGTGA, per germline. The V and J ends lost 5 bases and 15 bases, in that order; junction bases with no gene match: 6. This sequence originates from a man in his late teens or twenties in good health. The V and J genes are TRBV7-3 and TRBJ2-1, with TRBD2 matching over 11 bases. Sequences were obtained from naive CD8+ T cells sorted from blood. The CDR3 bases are TGTGCCAGCAGCATTAGCGGGGGGGATCTGTTCTTC. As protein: CASSISGGDLFF.